This T cell receptor (beta chain) was sequenced for a study of blood T cell repertoires in COVID-19. Study summary: The samples span acute and convalescent COVID-19 from the United States, Italy and Spain. T cells, B-cell-depleted T cells, or PBMCs supplied cDNA or gDNA.

Grouping used clinical history reported by participants in a survey and questionnaire. In the original workflow: Nucleated cell counts were estimated from reference gene primer amplification. Measured with immunoSEQ multiplex PCR; TCRdb has only the in-frame clones, and not every one. D and trimming were read from the DNA, whereas the V and J calls and clone size are those reported in that table. The sample contains around 330,000 clones, over 80% of which appear only once. Trimming removed 3 bases from V and 2 bases from J; junction bases left unmatched: 7. Germline CDR1 is LGHDT and CDR2 is YNNKEL (reference sequence). The CDR3 loop spans 17 amino acids.

This chain joins TRBV3-1 (or the pseudogene TRBV3-2) and TRBJ2-5; 12 nucleotides agree with TRBD2. The receptor's source is a woman aged 18-29 years who had recovered from COVID-19. The sequenced material came from PBMCs or T cells enriched from blood (not recorded which). CDR3 coding DNA: TGTGCCAGCAGCCAGCGACTAGCGGGAGCCTGGCAAGAGACCCAGTACTTC. Its translation is CASSQRLAGAWQETQYF.